These 32 T cell receptor beta chains were all obtained from the same sample, sequenced in a study of T cell repertoires in cytomegalovirus infection. Antigens of these TCRs are unknown. Using its own MiXCR run on the reads, TCRdb lists one record per CDR3 protein. The sample gives fewer than 650,000 distinct CDR3 sequences, 40% of which show up once; about half is in the top ten. Sequenced material: cultured PBMCs, taken from culture after CMV antigen stimulation. The receptors were gathered from a human donor in good health (CMV status not recorded). Some clones in this sample may be carry-over from other donors' samples.

This clonotype showed up many times. This chain connects TRBV7-6 to TRBJ2-5, with TRBD1 as a possible D gene (6 bases). This CDR3 comprises 21 residues. Trimming removed 5 bases from V and 0 bases from J, with 31 bases in between. Germline V gives CDR1 SGHVS, CDR2 FNYEAQ. CDR3 nucleotides: TGTGCCAGCAGCCCTAGGGGTACAGGGCCCCCGGTTCGCGACGACCAAGAGACCCAGTACTTC. It specifies CASSPRGTGPPVRDDQETQYF.

This clonotype showed up just a few times. The chain couples TRBV12-3 or TRBV12-4 to TRBJ2-1; TRBD1 agrees at 8 bases. This CDR3 is built from 11 residues. V was clipped by 6 bases and J by 8 bases; unmatched bases: 0. CDR3 region: CASRQGDEQFF. CDR3 nucleotides: TGTGCCAGCAGACAGGGGGATGAGCAGTTCTTC.

This chain connects TRBV29-1 to TRBJ2-5; TRBD1 might be the D (7 bases). CDR3 size: 13 residues. CDR1 is SQVTM, CDR2 ANQGSEA, per germline. V lost 4 bases, J lost 7 bases, and 16 bases lay in between. The CDR3 is CSVGPGTAGTQYF. The CDR3 nucleotides are TGCAGCGTTGGGCCTGGGACAGCGGGGACCCAGTACTTC.

This clonotype was seen a handful of times. The gene calls are TRBV7-2 and TRBJ2-5; tentatively, D is TRBD1 (6 bases). The CDR3 runs 13 residues. Trimming removed 3 bases at V and 7 bases at J, with 12 bases between. The germline CDR1 and CDR2 sequences are SGHTA and FQGNSA. The CDR3 spells CASSLTGGGTQYF. As DNA, the CDR3 is TGTGCCAGCAGCTTGACAGGTGGAGGGACCCAGTACTTC. Using reference TRBV7-2 and TRBJ2-5 for the parts outside the CDR3, the full variable domain is GAGVSQSPSNKVTEKGKDVELRCDPISGHTALYWYRQSLGQGLEFLIYFQGNSAPDKSGLPSDRFSAERTGGSVSTLTIQRTQQEDSAVYLCASSLTGGGTQYFGPGTRLLVL.

This clonotype was detected a few times. The chain's CDR3 is CASSLNQRELTGELFF. The CDR3 bases are TGTGCCAGCAGCTTAAACCAGCGGGAGCTTACCGGGGAGCTGTTTTTT. This sequence joins TRBV7-2 and TRBJ2-2; 8 bases map to TRBD2. Germline V gives CDR1 SGHTA, CDR2 FQGNSA. J lost 5 bases, V lost 2 bases, and 7 bases had no gene match. The CDR3 covers 16 residues.

The chain recombines TRBV28 with TRBJ1-1; D gene ambiguous. The CDR3 is 14 residues long. Germline CDR1 is MDHEN and CDR2 is SYDVKM. Trimming pared 6 bases from V and 5 bases from J, leaving 16 bases between. CDR3 nucleotides: TGTGCCAGCAGCCGACCACCAGCAGGTACTGAAGCTTTCTTT. Its translation: CASSRPPAGTEAFF.

CDR3 sequence: CSARAPGTGANEQFF. The CDR3 DNA reads as TGCAGTGCTAGAGCTCCCGGGACAGGGGCCAATGAGCAGTTCTTC. The gene calls are TRBV20-1 and TRBJ2-1, with 10 nucleotides matching TRBD1. With 1 base clipped from V and 6 bases from J, the junction kept 6 bases outside the gene matches. The CDR3 contains 15 residues. The V gene's germline CDR1 is DFQATT and CDR2 SNEGSKA (reference sequence).

The V gene is TRBV28, the J gene TRBJ2-3; the D gene is possibly TRBD1 (5 bases). CDR1 and CDR2 from the germline V gene are MDHEN and SYDVKM. The CDR3 is 15 amino acids. With 3 bases removed from V and 4 bases from J, the gap between germline ends came to 14 bases. CDR3 sequence (DNA): TGTGCCAGCAGTTTGGCTGGGGCACGGGCAGATACGCAGTATTTT. This sequence encodes CASSLAGARADTQYF. Full variable domain (rest looked up from reference TRBV28 and TRBJ2-3): DVKVTQSSRYLVKRTGEKVFLECVQDMDHENMFWYRQDPGLGLRLIYFSYDVKMKEKGDIPEGYSVSREKKERFSLILESASTNQTSMYLCASSLAGARADTQYFGPGTRLTVL.

The chain combines TRBV7-4 with TRBJ1-1, with 7 bases identical to TRBD1. The germline V gene has CDR1 SGHVT and CDR2 SQSDAQ. The CDR3 spans 15 residues. V trimming: 3 bases; J trimming: 2 bases; junction bases outside the gene matches: 6. The CDR3, as DNA: TGTGCCAGCAGCTTCCCAGGGGGAGATAACACTGAAGCTTTCTTT. It yields the protein CASSFPGGDNTEAFF.

This clonotype has at least ten counts. V is TRBV7-2 and J is TRBJ2-7; D is ambiguous. Germline values: CDR1 SGHTA, CDR2 FQGNSA. Trimming removed 5 bases at V and 5 bases at J, with 16 bases between. CDR3 size: 14 residues. CDR3 in amino acids: CASSRLSGADEQYF. CDR3 nucleotides: TGTGCCAGCAGCCGGTTGAGTGGTGCGGACGAGCAGTACTTC.

This clonotype was counted between two and nine times. V gene TRBV7-2 combines with J gene TRBJ2-2; D is uncertain. The CDR3 has 13 amino acids. V was pared by 3 bases and J by 5 bases, with 7 bases between. Per the germline V gene, CDR1 is SGHTA and CDR2 is FQGNSA. The chain's CDR3 is CASSFAETGELFF. The CDR3 nucleotides are TGTGCCAGCAGCTTCGCAGAAACCGGGGAGCTGTTTTTT.

The CDR3 loop reads CASSLLAGGPYEQYV. CDR3 in DNA: TGTGCCAGCAGCTTACTAGCGGGAGGACCGTACGAGCAGTACGTC. The chain links TRBV7-2 to TRBJ2-7; TRBD2 agrees at 11 bases. The germline CDR1 and CDR2 sequences are SGHTA and FQGNSA. The V segment lost 2 bases and the J segment 4 bases; nucleotides outside the gene matches: 4. The length of the CDR3 is 15 residues.

The J gene is TRBJ2-3, the V gene TRBV18, with 12 bases identical to TRBD2. The CDR3 is 16 amino acids. CDR1 and CDR2 from the germline V gene are KGHSH and LQKENI. With 3 bases clipped from V and 6 bases from J, the junction kept 7 bases outside the gene matches. CDR3 residues: CASSPATSGSWDTQYF. In DNA form, the CDR3 reads TGTGCCAGCTCACCCGCGACTAGCGGGAGTTGGGATACGCAGTATTTT.

This clonotype was counted between two and nine times. The chain carries TRBV7-9 and TRBJ2-7; 8 nucleotides agree with TRBD2. The CDR3 loop spans 16 amino acids. Germline assignment: CDR1 SEHNR and CDR2 FQNEAQ (reference sequence). Trimming at V came to 5 bases and at J to 4 bases, leaving 13 bases not matched to a gene. CDR3 sequence: CASSPQSGRGSYEQYF. The CDR3, as DNA: TGTGCCAGCAGCCCCCAGAGCGGGAGAGGGTCTTACGAGCAGTACTTC.

The chain uses TRBV5-4 and TRBJ2-1; the D is unclear. In germline, CDR1 is SGHNT, CDR2 YYREEE (reference sequence). This CDR3 region has 12 residues. Deletions cut 4 bases from V and 4 bases from J, with 6 bases between. The CDR3 DNA is TGTGCCAGCAGCGCCAGATACAATGAGCAGTTCTTC. Translating it yields CASSARYNEQFF.

The chain employs TRBV29-1 and TRBJ2-1, with D unclear. The V end lost 8 bases, the J end lost 1 base, and 15 bases lay between the germline ends. This CDR3 comprises 14 residues. In germline, CDR1 is SQVTM, CDR2 ANQGSEA. The CDR3, as DNA: TGCAGCTTCCTTGGCTCTGAGTCCTACAATGAGCAGTTCTTC. Its protein product is CSFLGSESYNEQFF.

The chain recombines TRBV27 with TRBJ2-7, with TRBD2 matching over 10 bases. CDR3 length equals 17 residues. Germline V CDR1 and CDR2: MNHEY, SMNVEV (reference sequence). The V and J ends lost 0 bases and 3 bases, in that order; junction bases with no gene match: 8. CDR3 nucleotides: TGTGCCAGCAGTTTATCGAGCGGACTAGCGGCGATCTACGAGCAGTACTTC. Protein sequence: CASSLSSGLAAIYEQYF.

V usage is TRBV7-6 and J usage is TRBJ2-5; D is uncertain. Deletions cut 1 base from V and 5 bases from J, with 14 bases between. The CDR3 totals 15 residues. The germline V gene encodes CDR1 SGHVS and CDR2 FNYEAQ. Here the CDR3 DNA reads TGTGCCAGCAGCTTAGGTGTCACAGAGGTGGAGACCCAGTACTTC. Translation gives CASSLGVTEVETQYF.

The CDR3 nucleotides read TGCGCCAGCAGCCCCGGTCGCGGGGGCGAGCAGTACTTC. Its translation: CASSPGRGGEQYF. This rearrangement joins TRBV4-1 to TRBJ2-7; 7 bases are shared with TRBD2. Germline V gene sequence: CDR1 MGHRA, CDR2 YSYEKL. This CDR3 has 13 amino acids. Losses at the gene ends were 4 bases for V and 6 bases for J; bases not matched to a gene: 6.

CDR3 nucleotide sequence: TGTGCCAGCAGTCGAGCGGGACCTTCGAATGAGCAGTTCTTC. It yields the protein CASSRAGPSNEQFF. The rearrangement uses TRBV6-5 and TRBJ2-1, with 7 bases aligning to TRBD2. This CDR3 is built from 14 residues. V lost 5 bases to trimming and J lost 7 bases; unmatched junction nucleotides: 8. The V gene's germline CDR1 is MNHEY and CDR2 SVGAGI.

The rearrangement links TRBV6-1 to TRBJ2-3; 8 bases fit TRBD1. CDR3 length: 13 residues. The germline gives CDR1 MNHNS, CDR2 SASEGT. V gave up 6 bases and J gave up 5 bases; unmatched junction bases: 4. The CDR3 is CASRTGVKDTQYF. The CDR3 nucleotides are TGTGCCAGCAGGACAGGGGTCAAAGATACGCAGTATTTT.

This clonotype has a handful of counts. The J gene is TRBJ1-3, the V gene TRBV6-1, with D perhaps matching TRBD1 (5 bases). Germline V CDR1 and CDR2: MNHNS, SASEGT. V was cut by 8 bases and J by 0 bases, with 11 bases left in between. CDR3 size: 14 residues. In DNA form, the CDR3 reads TGTGCCAGCTGGGGAGGGGTCTCTGGAAACACCATATATTTT. It encodes CASWGGVSGNTIYF.

This chain links TRBV7-9 with TRBJ1-1; 8 bases are a match to TRBD1. The CDR3 runs to 13 residues. V was pared by 5 bases and J by 12 bases, with 11 bases of the junction left unmatched. The germline CDR1 and CDR2 sequences are SEHNR and FQNEAQ (reference sequence). CDR3 amino acids: CASSPGQDGATFF. The CDR3 coding sequence is TGTGCCAGCAGCCCGGGACAGGACGGGGCGACTTTCTTT.

The chain has TRBV7-2 and TRBJ2-5; D gene uncertain. CDR1 and CDR2 from the germline V gene are SGHTA and FQGNSA. The CDR3 is made up of 11 amino acids. Trimming pared 1 base from V and 10 bases from J, leaving 7 bases between. CDR3 sequence (DNA): TGTGCCAGCAGCTTAGGGGAAAGCCAGTACTTC. Translation: CASSLGESQYF.

V is TRBV7-4 and J is TRBJ2-7; no clear D gene. Germline lookup yields CDR1 SGHVT and CDR2 SQSDAQ. There are 15 residues in the CDR3. The V end was cut by 4 bases, the J end by 2 bases, with 15 bases between. CDR3 loop: CASSSTQDGPYEQYF. DNA of the CDR3: TGTGCCAGCAGCTCCACCCAAGACGGTCCCTACGAGCAGTACTTC.

The rearrangement links TRBV2 to TRBJ2-1; TRBD1 matches at 7 bases. This CDR3 is built from 15 residues. Germline values: CDR1 SNHLY, CDR2 FYNNEI. V lost 7 bases, J lost 3 bases, and 9 bases stayed unmatched. The CDR3 spells CASKGSTGYYNEQFF. CDR3 nucleotides: TGTGCCAGCAAAGGCTCGACAGGGTACTACAATGAGCAGTTCTTC.

The chain couples TRBV12-3 or TRBV12-4 to TRBJ1-5; no firm D call. V was clipped by 2 bases and J by 7 bases, with 9 bases between them. This CDR3 has 13 amino acids. CDR3 residues: CASSLWLEQPQHF. CDR3 nucleotides: TGTGCCAGCAGTTTATGGTTAGAACAGCCCCAGCATTTT.

The chain links TRBV7-2 to TRBJ1-6; 8 bases fit TRBD1. Unmatched junction bases numbered 6, after V lost 5 bases and J lost 3 bases. Germline CDR1 SGHTA, CDR2 FQGNSA. The CDR3 runs 16 residues. The CDR3 region has the DNA TGTGCCAGCAGCACCCAGGGGGCTATCTATAATTCACCCCTCCACTTT. Its translation is CASSTQGAIYNSPLHF.

This clonotype was counted at least ten times. V gene TRBV7-2 combines with J gene TRBJ1-6; 9 bases are shared with TRBD1. CDR1 is SGHTA, CDR2 FQGNSA, per germline. V shed 5 bases, J shed 7 bases, and the junction held 6 bases outside the gene matches. The CDR3 contains 15 residues. The CDR3 nucleotides read TGTGCCAGCAGCACCCGGACAGGGGTGAATTCACCCCTCCACTTT. Translated, it gives CASSTRTGVNSPLHF.

This clonotype appeared once. The CDR3 bases are TGCGCCAGCAGCCGAGAAGGGCGGGACCAAGAGACCCAGTACTTC. It codes for CASSREGRDQETQYF. The chain has TRBV4-3 and TRBJ2-5, with D perhaps TRBD2 (5 bases). This CDR3 comprises 15 residues. Germline CDR1 is LGHNA and CDR2 is YSLEER. V lost 4 bases, J lost 0 bases, and 12 bases lay in between.

The rearrangement joins TRBV6-2 or TRBV6-3 to TRBJ2-3; maybe TRBD2 (5 bases). The CDR3 is 19 residues long. Trimming stripped 0 bases from V and 6 bases from J, with 25 bases between. The germline V gene encodes CDR1 MNHEY and CDR2 SVGEGT. CDR3 sequence: CASSYSRVGSAGLADTQYF. In DNA, the CDR3 is TGTGCCAGCAGTTACTCGAGGGTCGGTAGTGCCGGCTTAGCGGATACGCAGTATTTT.

This clonotype has a handful of counts. The chain links TRBV4-2 to TRBJ2-2; 8 bases align to TRBD2. The CDR3 runs to 16 residues. The germline V gene has CDR1 LGHNA and CDR2 YNFKEQ. V shed 3 bases, J shed 6 bases, and the junction held 9 bases outside the gene matches. CDR3 region: CASSQALAGYPGELFF. The CDR3 bases are TGTGCCAGCAGCCAGGCTTTAGCGGGGTATCCCGGGGAGCTGTTTTTT.